This T cell receptor (beta chain) was documented in a study of blood T cell repertoires in COVID-19. The assay was immunoSEQ multiplex PCR, and TCRdb's table has in-frame clones only and misses some. The sample consists of approximately 79,000 clones, 80% to 90% of them appearing once. The CDR3 totals 16 residues. Germline CDR1 and CDR2: MDHEN and SYDVKM. The V segment lost 6 bases and the J segment 4 bases; nucleotides outside the gene matches: 12. The source of this sequence is a woman between 45 and 60 years old with acute or convalescent COVID-19. The chain carries TRBV28 and TRBJ1-2, with 9 bases identical to TRBD1. Sequencing was performed on peripheral blood. The CDR3 region is CASSAPTGGSFYGYTF. The CDR3 bases are TGTGCCAGCAGCGCCCCGACAGGGGGTTCCTTCTATGGCTACACCTTC.